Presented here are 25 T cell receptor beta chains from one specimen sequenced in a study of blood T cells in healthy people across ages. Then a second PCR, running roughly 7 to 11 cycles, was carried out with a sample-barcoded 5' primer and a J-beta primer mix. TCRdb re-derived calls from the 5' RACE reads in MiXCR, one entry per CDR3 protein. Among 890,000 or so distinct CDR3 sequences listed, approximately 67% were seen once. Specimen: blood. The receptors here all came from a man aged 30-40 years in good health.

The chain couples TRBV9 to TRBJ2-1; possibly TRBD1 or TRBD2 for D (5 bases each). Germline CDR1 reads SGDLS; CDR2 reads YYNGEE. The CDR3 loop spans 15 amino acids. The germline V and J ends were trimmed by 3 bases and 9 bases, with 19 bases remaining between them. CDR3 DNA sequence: TGTGCCAGCAGCGGACCCCTAGGAGTTGGGACTGAGCAGTTCTTC. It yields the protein CASSGPLGVGTEQFF.

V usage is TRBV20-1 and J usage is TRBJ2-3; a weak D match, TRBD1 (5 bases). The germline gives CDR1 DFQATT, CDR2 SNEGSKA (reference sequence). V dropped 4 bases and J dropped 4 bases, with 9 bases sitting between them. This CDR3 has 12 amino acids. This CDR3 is CSAKGAPDTQYF. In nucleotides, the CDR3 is TGCAGTGCTAAAGGGGCGCCAGATACGCAGTATTTT.

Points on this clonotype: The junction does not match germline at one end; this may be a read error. CDR3 in DNA: TGTACCAGCAGCTTAAGCGGGGGGACCCACTACAATGAGCAGTTCTTC. Amino acid sequence: CTSSLSGGTHYNEQFF. V usage is TRBV7-3 and J usage is TRBJ2-1; 9 bases match TRBD2. CDR1 SGHTA and CDR2 FQGTGA come from the germline V gene. The CDR3 spans 16 residues. Based on the CDR3 plus reference TRBV7-3 and TRBJ2-1, the full variable domain is GAGVSQTPSNKVTEKGKYVELRCDPISGHTALYWYRQSLGQGPEFLIYFQGTGAADDSGLPNDRFFAVRPEGSVSTLKIQRTERGDSAVYLCTSSLSGGTHYNEQFFGPGTRLTVL.

CDR3 residues: CASSPEPGTAYNEQFF. The CDR3 nucleotides are TGCGCCAGCAGCCCGGAACCCGGGACAGCCTACAATGAGCAGTTCTTC. The V gene is TRBV5-1, the J gene TRBJ2-1; 7 nucleotides agree with TRBD1. The CDR3 runs 16 residues. Germline CDR1 reads SGHRS; CDR2 reads YFSETQ. V shed 4 bases, J shed 2 bases, and the junction held 9 bases outside the gene matches.

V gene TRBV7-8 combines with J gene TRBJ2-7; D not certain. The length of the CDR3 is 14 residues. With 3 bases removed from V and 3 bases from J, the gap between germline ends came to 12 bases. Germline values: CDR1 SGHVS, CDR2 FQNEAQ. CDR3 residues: CASSLLVGSYEQYF. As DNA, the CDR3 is TGTGCCAGCAGCTTGTTGGTGGGAAGCTACGAGCAGTACTTC.

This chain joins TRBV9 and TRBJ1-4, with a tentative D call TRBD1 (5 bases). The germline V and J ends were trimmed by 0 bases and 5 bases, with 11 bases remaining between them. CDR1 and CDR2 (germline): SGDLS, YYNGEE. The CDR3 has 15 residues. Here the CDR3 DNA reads TGTGCCAGCAGCGTAGGGGACGGACCGAATGAAAAACTGTTTTTT. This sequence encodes CASSVGDGPNEKLFF. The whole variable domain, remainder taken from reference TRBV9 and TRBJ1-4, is DSGVTQTPKHLITATGQRVTLRCSPRSGDLSVYWYQQSLDQGLQFLIQYYNGEERAKGNILERFSAQQFPDLHSELNLSSLELGDSALYFCASSVGDGPNEKLFFGSGTQLSVL.

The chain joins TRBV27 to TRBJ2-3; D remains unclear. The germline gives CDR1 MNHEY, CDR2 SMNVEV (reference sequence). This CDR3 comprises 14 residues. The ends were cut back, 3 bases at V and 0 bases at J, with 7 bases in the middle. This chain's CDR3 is CASSFWSSTDTQYF. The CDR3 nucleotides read TGTGCCAGCAGTTTCTGGTCTAGCACAGATACGCAGTATTTT.

The CDR3: CASSEYSPSGGYTF. The CDR3 nucleotides read TGTGCCAGCAGTGAATACAGTCCGTCGGGTGGCTACACCTTC. V and J are TRBV25-1 and TRBJ1-2; D unclear. Germline V gene lookup returns CDR1 MGHDK and CDR2 SYGVNS. V was trimmed by 0 bases and J by 7 bases, leaving 12 bases between them. The CDR3 is made up of 14 amino acids.

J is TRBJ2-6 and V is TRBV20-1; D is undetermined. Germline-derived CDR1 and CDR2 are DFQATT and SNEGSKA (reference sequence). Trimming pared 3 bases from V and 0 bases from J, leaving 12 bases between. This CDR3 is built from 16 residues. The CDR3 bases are TGCAGTGCTAGGGTCCTATTCAGCTCTGGGGCCAACGTCCTGACTTTC. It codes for CSARVLFSSGANVLTF.

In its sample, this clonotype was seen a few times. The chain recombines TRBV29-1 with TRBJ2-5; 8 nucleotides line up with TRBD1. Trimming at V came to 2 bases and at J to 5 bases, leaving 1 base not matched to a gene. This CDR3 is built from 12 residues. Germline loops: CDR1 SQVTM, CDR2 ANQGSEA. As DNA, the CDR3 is TGCAGCGTTGAACGGACAGGGGAGACCCAGTACTTC. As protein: CSVERTGETQYF. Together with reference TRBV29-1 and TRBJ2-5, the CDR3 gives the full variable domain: SAVISQKPSRDICQRGTSLTIQCQVDSQVTMMFWYRQQPGQSLTLIATANQGSEATYESGFVIDKFPISRPNLTFSTLTVSNMSPEDSSIYLCSVERTGETQYFGPGTRLLVL.

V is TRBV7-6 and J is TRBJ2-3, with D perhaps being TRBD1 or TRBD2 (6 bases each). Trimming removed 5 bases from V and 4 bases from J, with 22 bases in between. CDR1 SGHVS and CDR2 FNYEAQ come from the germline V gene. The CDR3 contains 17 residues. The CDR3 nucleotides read TGTGCCAGCAGCCCGTTTCTCGGGACACCTAGCGCAGATACGCAGTATTTT. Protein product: CASSPFLGTPSADTQYF.

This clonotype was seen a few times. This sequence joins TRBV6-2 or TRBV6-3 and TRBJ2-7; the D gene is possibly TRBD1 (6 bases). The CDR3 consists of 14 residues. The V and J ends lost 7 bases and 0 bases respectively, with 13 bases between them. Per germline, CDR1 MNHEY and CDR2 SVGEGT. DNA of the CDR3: TGTGCCAGCACCAGGGGTCTCTACTCCTACGAGCAGTACTTC. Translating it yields CASTRGLYSYEQYF.

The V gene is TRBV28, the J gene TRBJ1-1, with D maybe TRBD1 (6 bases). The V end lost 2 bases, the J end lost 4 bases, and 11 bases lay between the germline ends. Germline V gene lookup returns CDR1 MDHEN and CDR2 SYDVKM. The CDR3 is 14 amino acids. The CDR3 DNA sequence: TGTGCCAGCAGTTTAGACAGGTTTCCCACTGAAGCTTTCTTT. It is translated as CASSLDRFPTEAFF.

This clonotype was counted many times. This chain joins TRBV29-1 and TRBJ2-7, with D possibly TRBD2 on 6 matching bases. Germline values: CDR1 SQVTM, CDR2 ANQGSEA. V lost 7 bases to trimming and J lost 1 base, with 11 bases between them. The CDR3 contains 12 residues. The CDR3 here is CSARGNSYEQYF. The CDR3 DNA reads TGCAGCGCCCGGGGGAATTCCTACGAGCAGTACTTC.

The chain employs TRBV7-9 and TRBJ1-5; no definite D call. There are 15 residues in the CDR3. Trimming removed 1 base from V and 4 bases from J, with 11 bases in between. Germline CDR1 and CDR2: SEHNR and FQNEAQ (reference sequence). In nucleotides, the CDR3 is TGTGCCAGCAGCTTAGGCAGGAGTCGTAATCAGCCCCAGCATTTT. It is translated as CASSLGRSRNQPQHF.

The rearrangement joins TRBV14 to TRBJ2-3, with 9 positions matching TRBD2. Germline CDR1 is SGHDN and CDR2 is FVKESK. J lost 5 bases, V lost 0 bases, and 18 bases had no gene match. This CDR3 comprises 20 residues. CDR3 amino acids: CASSQELGLAGPYQLDTQYF. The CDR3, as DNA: TGTGCCAGCAGCCAAGAACTGGGGCTAGCGGGACCTTACCAACTAGATACGCAGTATTTT.

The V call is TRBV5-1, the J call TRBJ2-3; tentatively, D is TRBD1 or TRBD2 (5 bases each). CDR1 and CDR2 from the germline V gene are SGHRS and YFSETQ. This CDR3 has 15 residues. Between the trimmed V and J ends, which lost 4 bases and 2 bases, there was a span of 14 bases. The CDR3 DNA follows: TGCGCCAGCAGCATAGGGGACGGATTCACAGATACGCAGTATTTT. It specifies CASSIGDGFTDTQYF.

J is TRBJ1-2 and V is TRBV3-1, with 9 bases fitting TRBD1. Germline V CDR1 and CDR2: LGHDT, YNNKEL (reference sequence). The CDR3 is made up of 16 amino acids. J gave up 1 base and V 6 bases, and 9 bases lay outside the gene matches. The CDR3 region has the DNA TGTGCCAGCAGGAAAGGAGGACAGGGGAATAACTATGGCTACACCTTC. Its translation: CASRKGGQGNNYGYTF.

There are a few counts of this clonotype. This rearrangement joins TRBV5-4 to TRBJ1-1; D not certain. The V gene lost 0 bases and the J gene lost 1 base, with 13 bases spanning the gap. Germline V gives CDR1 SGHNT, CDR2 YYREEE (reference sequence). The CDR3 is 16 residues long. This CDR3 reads CASSLDPRQWNTEAFF. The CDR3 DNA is TGTGCCAGCAGCTTGGATCCCCGACAATGGAACACTGAAGCTTTCTTT.

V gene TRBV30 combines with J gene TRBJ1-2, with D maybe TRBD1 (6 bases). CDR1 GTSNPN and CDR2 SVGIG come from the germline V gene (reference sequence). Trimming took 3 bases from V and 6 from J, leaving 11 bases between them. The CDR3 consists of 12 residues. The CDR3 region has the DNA TGTGCCTGGAGCTCAGGGGAGGATGGCTACACCTTC. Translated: CAWSSGEDGYTF.

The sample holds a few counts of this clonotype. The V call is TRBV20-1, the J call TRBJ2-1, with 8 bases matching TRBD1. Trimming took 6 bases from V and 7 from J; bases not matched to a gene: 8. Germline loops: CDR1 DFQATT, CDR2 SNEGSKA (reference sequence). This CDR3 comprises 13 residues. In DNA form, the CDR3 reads TGCAGTGCCCCCCGTTGGGACAGGAATGAGCAGTTCTTC. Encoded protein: CSAPRWDRNEQFF.

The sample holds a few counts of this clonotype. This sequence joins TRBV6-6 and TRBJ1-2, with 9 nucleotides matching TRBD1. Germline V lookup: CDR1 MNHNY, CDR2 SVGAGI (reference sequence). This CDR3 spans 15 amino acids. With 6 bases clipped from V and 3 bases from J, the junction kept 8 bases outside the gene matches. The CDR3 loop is CASRQTGGVDYGYTF. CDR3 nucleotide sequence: TGTGCCAGCAGACAAACAGGGGGCGTAGACTATGGCTACACCTTC.

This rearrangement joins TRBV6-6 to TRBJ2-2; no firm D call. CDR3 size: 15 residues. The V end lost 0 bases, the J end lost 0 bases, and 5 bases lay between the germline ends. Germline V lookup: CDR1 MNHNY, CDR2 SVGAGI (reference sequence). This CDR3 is CASSYSSANTGELFF. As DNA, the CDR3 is TGTGCCAGCAGTTACTCGAGCGCGAACACCGGGGAGCTGTTTTTT.

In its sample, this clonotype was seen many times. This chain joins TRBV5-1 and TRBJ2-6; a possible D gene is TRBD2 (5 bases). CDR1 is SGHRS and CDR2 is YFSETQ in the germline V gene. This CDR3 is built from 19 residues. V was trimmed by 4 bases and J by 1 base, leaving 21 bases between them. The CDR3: CASSPTLTLSGSGANVLTF. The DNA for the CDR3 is TGCGCCAGCAGCCCAACTCTTACCCTCTCGGGGTCTGGGGCCAACGTCCTGACTTTC.

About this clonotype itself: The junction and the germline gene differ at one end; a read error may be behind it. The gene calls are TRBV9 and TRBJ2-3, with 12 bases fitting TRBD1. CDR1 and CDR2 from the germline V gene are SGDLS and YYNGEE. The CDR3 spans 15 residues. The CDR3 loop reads CASSGGQGALDMQYF. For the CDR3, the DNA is TGTGCCAGCAGCGGGGGACAGGGGGCTTTGGATATGCAGTATTTT. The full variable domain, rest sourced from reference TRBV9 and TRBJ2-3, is DSGVTQTPKHLITATGQRVTLRCSPRSGDLSVYWYQQSLDQGLQFLIQYYNGEERAKGNILERFSAQQFPDLHSELNLSSLELGDSALYFCASSGGQGALDMQYFGPGTRLTVL.